Listed here are 21 T cell receptor beta chains from one sample, sequenced in a study of identical twins. TCRdb used MiXCR to reprocess the 5' RACE reads, holding one entry per CDR3 protein. The repertoire holds 350,000 to 600,000 distinct CDR3 sequences, with 13% to 15% as singletons. The sample was also linked to a second study, of yellow fever vaccine responses in identical twins.

Source material: CD4+ T cells sorted from blood. These receptors were taken from a woman aged 18-35 years in good health.

This clonotype came up a few times. This chain connects TRBV5-1 to TRBJ2-7, with a possible D match to TRBD1 (6 bases). Germline CDR1 is SGHRS and CDR2 is YFSETQ. This CDR3 comprises 14 residues. V lost 5 bases and J 3 bases, leaving 15 bases between the germline ends. CDR3 bases: TGCGCCAGCAGTCCCATGACAGGAGACTACGAGCAGTACTTC. Amino acids: CASSPMTGDYEQYF.

In DNA, the CDR3 is TGCAGCGTAAGTTACTCCTACGAGCAGTACTTC. This translates into CSVSYSYEQYF. The gene calls are TRBV29-1 and TRBJ2-7; no reliable D call. Germline lookup yields CDR1 SQVTM and CDR2 ANQGSEA. The germline V and J ends were trimmed by 6 bases and 0 bases, with 6 bases remaining between them. There are 11 residues in the CDR3.

This clonotype was detected a few times. V gene TRBV6-1 combines with J gene TRBJ2-4; D remains unclear. V lost 4 bases and J lost 8, with 6 bases in between. The CDR3 is 11 amino acids. The V gene's germline CDR1 is MNHNS and CDR2 SASEGT. CDR3 in amino acids: CASSGGYIQYF. In nucleotides, the CDR3 is TGTGCCAGCAGTGGGGGATACATTCAGTACTTC.

The chain combines TRBV7-9 with TRBJ2-5; D is unclear. Germline V gives CDR1 SEHNR, CDR2 FQNEAQ (reference sequence). The V and J ends lost 8 bases and 4 bases respectively, with 8 bases between them. The CDR3 covers 11 residues. The CDR3 DNA follows: TGTGCCAGCTGGGTAGCAGAGACCCAGTACTTC. It translates to CASWVAETQYF.

A few counts support this clonotype. The V gene is TRBV7-9, the J gene TRBJ2-1; 9 bases fit TRBD2. The CDR3 is 15 amino acids. Germline V lookup: CDR1 SEHNR, CDR2 FQNEAQ (reference sequence). Trimming at V came to 4 bases and at J to 4 bases, leaving 5 bases not matched to a gene. The CDR3 DNA reads TGTGCCAGCAGCTCCGGGACTAGCCCTTACAATGAGCAGTTCTTC. This sequence encodes CASSSGTSPYNEQFF.

V gene TRBV7-2 combines with J gene TRBJ2-7; D is possibly TRBD1 or TRBD2 (5 bases each). From germline, CDR1 is SGHTA and CDR2 FQGNSA. V was shortened by 5 bases and J by 2 bases, with 16 bases between the two germline ends. This CDR3 has 15 residues. CDR3 DNA: TGTGCCAGCAGCAAATCCGGGACGGACACCTACGAGCAGTACTTC. This sequence encodes CASSKSGTDTYEQYF. The variable domain in full, completed from reference TRBV7-2 and TRBJ2-7, reads GAGVSQSPSNKVTEKGKDVELRCDPISGHTALYWYRQSLGQGLEFLIYFQGNSAPDKSGLPSDRFSAERTGGSVSTLTIQRTQQEDSAVYLCASSKSGTDTYEQYFGPGTRLTVT.

The genes are TRBV10-3 and TRBJ2-3; TRBD2 aligns across 15 bases. The V gene's germline CDR1 is ENHRY and CDR2 SYGVKD. The CDR3 spans 17 residues. After removal of 7 bases from V and 5 bases from J, the junction contained 10 bases not matched to a gene. The CDR3 sequence: CAITLSGLAGGEDTQYF. Here the CDR3 DNA reads TGTGCCATCACCTTGTCTGGACTAGCGGGAGGGGAAGATACGCAGTATTTT.

The chain is built from TRBV12-3 or TRBV12-4 and TRBJ2-4; no reliable D call. V was pared by 6 bases and J by 6 bases, with 18 bases between. The CDR3 contains 15 residues. The CDR3 DNA follows: TGTGCCAGCAGCCTGCATAGAAACCCCGGAAACATTCAGTACTTC. This encodes CASSLHRNPGNIQYF.

The chain couples TRBV12-3 or TRBV12-4 to TRBJ2-7; 9 nucleotides agree with TRBD1. The V segment lost 8 bases and the J segment 5 bases; nucleotides outside the gene matches: 7. This CDR3 spans 13 amino acids. The CDR3 sequence: CASCRTGDDEQYF. Here the CDR3 DNA reads TGTGCCAGCTGCCGGACAGGGGATGACGAGCAGTACTTC.

The chain is built from TRBV4-1 and TRBJ2-7, with 9 bases lining up with TRBD1. The CDR3 is made up of 15 amino acids. Per the germline V gene, CDR1 is MGHRA and CDR2 is YSYEKL. The J segment lost 3 bases and the V segment lost 1 base, leaving 4 bases of the junction unmatched. The CDR3 protein is CASSQGTGESYEQYF. DNA of the CDR3: TGCGCCAGCAGCCAAGGGACAGGGGAAAGCTACGAGCAGTACTTC.

This clonotype was found a few times. CDR3 DNA sequence: TGCGCCAGCAGCCAAGATCCCCTAGCGGGGGCCTCAGACTACAATGAGCAGTTCTTC. Its translation is CASSQDPLAGASDYNEQFF. The chain joins TRBV4-1 to TRBJ2-1, with 10 bases lining up with TRBD2. The trim removed 0 bases at V and 3 bases at J, leaving 11 bases unmatched. The CDR3 runs 19 residues. Per germline, CDR1 MGHRA and CDR2 YSYEKL.

The V call is TRBV10-3, the J call TRBJ2-5, with 9 bases fitting TRBD1. The germline V gene has CDR1 ENHRY and CDR2 SYGVKD. The CDR3 consists of 13 residues. Unmatched junction bases numbered 0, after V lost 2 bases and J lost 5 bases. The CDR3 DNA reads TGTGCCATCAGTGAGACAGGGGGCGAGACCCAGTACTTC. Its translation: CAISETGGETQYF.

This clonotype occurred a few times. V gene TRBV15 combines with J gene TRBJ2-5; D is perhaps TRBD1 (5 bases). The CDR3 is 16 residues long. V was pared by 5 bases and J by 1 base, with 17 bases between. Germline values: CDR1 LNHNV, CDR2 YYDKDF (reference sequence). The CDR3 DNA sequence: TGTGCCACCAGCTCCAAAGGTGGGGCAGCCCAAGAGACCCAGTACTTC. It specifies CATSSKGGAAQETQYF.

This clonotype has only a few counts. CDR3 residues: CSARDTWGNTIYF. The CDR3, as DNA: TGCAGTGCTAGAGACACGTGGGGAAACACCATATATTTT. This chain connects TRBV20-1 to TRBJ1-3; D ambiguous. The germline V and J ends were trimmed by 0 bases and 4 bases, with 7 bases remaining between them. This CDR3 region has 13 residues. Germline V gives CDR1 DFQATT, CDR2 SNEGSKA (reference sequence).

The V and J genes are TRBV9 and TRBJ1-3; perhaps TRBD1 as D (6 bases). Between the trimmed V and J ends, which lost 4 bases and 0 bases, there was a span of 20 bases. This CDR3 is built from 18 residues. Germline V gene sequence: CDR1 SGDLS, CDR2 YYNGEE. The CDR3 protein is CASSPSETGPFSGNTIYF. For the CDR3, the DNA is TGTGCCAGCAGCCCATCCGAGACAGGTCCATTCTCTGGAAACACCATATATTTT.

This clonotype has just a few counts. This chain connects TRBV9 to TRBJ2-7; D gene unclear. V was shortened by 1 base and J by 3 bases, with 14 bases between the two germline ends. CDR1 is SGDLS and CDR2 is YYNGEE in the germline V gene. The CDR3 spans 15 residues. The CDR3 reads CASSVNMKEYYEQYF. As DNA, the CDR3 is TGTGCCAGCAGCGTAAATATGAAGGAGTACTACGAGCAGTACTTC. Full variable domain (remainder filled in from reference TRBV9 and TRBJ2-7): DSGVTQTPKHLITATGQRVTLRCSPRSGDLSVYWYQQSLDQGLQFLIQYYNGEERAKGNILERFSAQQFPDLHSELNLSSLELGDSALYFCASSVNMKEYYEQYFGPGTRLTVT.

The chain joins TRBV2 to TRBJ2-2, with 11 bases identical to TRBD2. The J segment lost 1 base and the V segment lost 7 bases, leaving 5 bases of the junction unmatched. CDR1 SNHLY and CDR2 FYNNEI come from the germline V gene. This CDR3 region has 16 residues. Here the CDR3 reads CASKEGTSGNTGELFF. The CDR3 DNA reads as TGTGCCAGCAAGGAGGGGACTAGCGGGAACACCGGGGAGCTGTTTTTT. Together with reference TRBV2 and TRBJ2-2, the CDR3 gives the full variable domain: EPEVTQTPSHQVTQMGQEVILRCVPISNHLYFYWYRQILGQKVEFLVSFYNNEISEKSEIFDDQFSVERPDGSNFTLKIRSTKLEDSAMYFCASKEGTSGNTGELFFGEGSRLTVL.

This chain connects TRBV4-1 to TRBJ2-6, with D possibly TRBD1 on 5 matching bases. The CDR3 consists of 17 residues. In germline, CDR1 is MGHRA, CDR2 YSYEKL. Trimming removed 1 base from V and 3 bases from J, with 13 bases in between. The CDR3: CASSQVQGLDGANVLTF. The DNA for the CDR3 is TGCGCCAGCAGCCAAGTCCAGGGCCTCGATGGGGCCAACGTCCTGACTTTC.

The rearrangement links TRBV29-1 to TRBJ2-1, with D possibly matching TRBD1 (5 bases). CDR1 is SQVTM and CDR2 is ANQGSEA in the germline V gene. This CDR3 contains 13 residues. The V gene lost 4 bases and the J gene lost 9 bases, with 16 bases spanning the gap. The CDR3 nucleotides are TGCAGCGTTGCTCAAACAGGCCTCAGTGAGCAGTTCTTC. It is translated as CSVAQTGLSEQFF.

This chain joins TRBV19 and TRBJ1-6, with D unclear. Germline V lookup: CDR1 LNHDA, CDR2 SQIVND (reference sequence). V was cut by 5 bases and J by 1 base, with 12 bases left in between. This CDR3 is built from 16 residues. CDR3 loop: CASSPLGGSYNSPLHF. CDR3 coding DNA: TGTGCCAGTAGTCCGCTCGGCGGGTCCTATAATTCACCCCTCCACTTT.

In its sample, this clonotype was seen a few times. The chain combines TRBV9 with TRBJ2-1; 7 bases match TRBD2. The ends lost 2 bases at V and 2 bases at J; junction bases unmatched: 4. This CDR3 has 15 amino acids. In germline, CDR1 is SGDLS, CDR2 YYNGEE. Here the CDR3 DNA reads TGTGCCAGCAGCGTCCTAGCGGAACCCTACAATGAGCAGTTCTTC. It is translated as CASSVLAEPYNEQFF.